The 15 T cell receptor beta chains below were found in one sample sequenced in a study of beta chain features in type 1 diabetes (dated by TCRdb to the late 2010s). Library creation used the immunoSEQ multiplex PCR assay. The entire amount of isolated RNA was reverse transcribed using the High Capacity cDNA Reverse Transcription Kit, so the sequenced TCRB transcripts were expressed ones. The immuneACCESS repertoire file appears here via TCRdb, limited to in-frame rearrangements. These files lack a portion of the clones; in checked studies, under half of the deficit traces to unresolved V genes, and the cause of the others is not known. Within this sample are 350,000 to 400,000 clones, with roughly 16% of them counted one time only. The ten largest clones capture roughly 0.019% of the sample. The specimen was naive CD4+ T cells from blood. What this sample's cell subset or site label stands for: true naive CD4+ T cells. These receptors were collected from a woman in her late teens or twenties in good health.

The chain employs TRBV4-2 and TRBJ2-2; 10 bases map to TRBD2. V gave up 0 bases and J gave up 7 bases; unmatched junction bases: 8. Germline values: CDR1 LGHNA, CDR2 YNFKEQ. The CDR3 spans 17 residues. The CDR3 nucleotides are TGTGCCAGCAGCCAAGAGAGGTTCACTAGCGGGGACGGGGAGCTGTTTTTT. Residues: CASSQERFTSGDGELFF.

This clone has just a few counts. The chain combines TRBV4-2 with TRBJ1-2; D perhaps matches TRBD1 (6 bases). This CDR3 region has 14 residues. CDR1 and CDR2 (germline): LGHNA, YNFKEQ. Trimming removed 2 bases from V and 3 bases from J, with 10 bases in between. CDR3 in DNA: TGTGCCAGCAGCCAACTGGCAGGGGACTATGGCTACACCTTC. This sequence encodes CASSQLAGDYGYTF.

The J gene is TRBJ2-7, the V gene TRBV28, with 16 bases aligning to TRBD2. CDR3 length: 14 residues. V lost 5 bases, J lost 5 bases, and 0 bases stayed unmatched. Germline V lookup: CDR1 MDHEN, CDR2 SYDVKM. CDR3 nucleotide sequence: TGTGCCAGCAGTGGGACTAGCGGGAGGGACGAGCAGTACTTC. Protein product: CASSGTSGRDEQYF.

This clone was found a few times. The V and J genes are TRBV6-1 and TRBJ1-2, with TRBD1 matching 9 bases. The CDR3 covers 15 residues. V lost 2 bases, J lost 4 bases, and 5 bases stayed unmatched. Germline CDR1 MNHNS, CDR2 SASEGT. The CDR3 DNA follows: TGTGCCAGCAGTGAAAGGGGACAGGGTATCTATGGCTACACCTTC. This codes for CASSERGQGIYGYTF.

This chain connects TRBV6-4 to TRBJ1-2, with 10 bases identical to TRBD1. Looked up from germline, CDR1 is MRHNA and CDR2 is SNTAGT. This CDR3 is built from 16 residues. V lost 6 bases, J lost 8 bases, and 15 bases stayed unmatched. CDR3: CASSQNPGQGIGGYTF. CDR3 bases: TGTGCCAGCAGCCAGAATCCGGGACAGGGGATAGGGGGCTACACCTTC.

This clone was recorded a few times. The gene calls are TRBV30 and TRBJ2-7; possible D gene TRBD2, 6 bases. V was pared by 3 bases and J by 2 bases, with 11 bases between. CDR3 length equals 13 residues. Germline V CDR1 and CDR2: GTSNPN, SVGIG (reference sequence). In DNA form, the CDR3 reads TGTGCCTGGAGGGCGGGACTCGCCTACGAGCAGTACTTC. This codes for CAWRAGLAYEQYF.

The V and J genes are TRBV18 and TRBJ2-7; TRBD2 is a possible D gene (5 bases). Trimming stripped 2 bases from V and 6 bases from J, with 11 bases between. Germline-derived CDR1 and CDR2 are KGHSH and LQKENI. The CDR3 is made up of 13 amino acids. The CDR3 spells CASSPGPAGEQYF. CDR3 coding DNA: TGTGCCAGCTCACCAGGCCCGGCGGGCGAGCAGTACTTC.

The DNA of the CDR3 is TGTGCCAGCAGTTTAGGTGGGCAGAGCAGGAGCAATCAGCCCCAGCATTTT. Its protein is CASSLGGQSRSNQPQHF. This chain joins TRBV28 and TRBJ1-5, with no clear D. The CDR3 has 17 amino acids. Germline V gene sequence: CDR1 MDHEN, CDR2 SYDVKM. The V end lost 2 bases, the J end lost 1 base, and 15 bases lay between the germline ends.

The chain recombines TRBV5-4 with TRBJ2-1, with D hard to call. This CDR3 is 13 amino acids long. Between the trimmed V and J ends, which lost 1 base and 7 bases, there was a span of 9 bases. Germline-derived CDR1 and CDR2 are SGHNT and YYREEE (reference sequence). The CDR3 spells CASSLLTGNEQFF. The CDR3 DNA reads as TGTGCCAGCAGCTTGTTAACCGGGAATGAGCAGTTCTTC.

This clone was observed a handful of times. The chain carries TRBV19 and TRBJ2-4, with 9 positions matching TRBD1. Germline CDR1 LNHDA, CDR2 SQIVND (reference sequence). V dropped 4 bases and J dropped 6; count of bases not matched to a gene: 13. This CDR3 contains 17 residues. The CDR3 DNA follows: TGTGCCAGTAGTACTGGTGACAGGGGGATTGTGGGAAACATTCAGTACTTC. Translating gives CASSTGDRGIVGNIQYF.

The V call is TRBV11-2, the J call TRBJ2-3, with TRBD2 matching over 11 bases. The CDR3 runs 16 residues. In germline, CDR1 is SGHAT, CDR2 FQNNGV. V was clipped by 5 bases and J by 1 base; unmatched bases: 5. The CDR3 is CASSEIAGGRTDTQYF. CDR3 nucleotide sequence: TGTGCCAGCAGCGAAATAGCGGGAGGGCGCACAGATACGCAGTATTTT.

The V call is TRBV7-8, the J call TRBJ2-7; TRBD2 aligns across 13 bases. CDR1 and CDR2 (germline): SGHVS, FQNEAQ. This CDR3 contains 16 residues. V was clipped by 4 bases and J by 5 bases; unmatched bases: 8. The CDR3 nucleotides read TGTGCCAGCAGCTCACGACTAGCGGGAGGCCCCCACGAGCAGTACTTC. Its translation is CASSSRLAGGPHEQYF.

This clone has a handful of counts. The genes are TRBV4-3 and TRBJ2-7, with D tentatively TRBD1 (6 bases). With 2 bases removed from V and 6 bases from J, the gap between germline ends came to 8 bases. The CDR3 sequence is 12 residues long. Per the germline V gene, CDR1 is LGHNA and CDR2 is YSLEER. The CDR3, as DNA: TGCGCCAGCAGCCAAACAGGGTTCGAGCAGTACTTC. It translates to CASSQTGFEQYF.

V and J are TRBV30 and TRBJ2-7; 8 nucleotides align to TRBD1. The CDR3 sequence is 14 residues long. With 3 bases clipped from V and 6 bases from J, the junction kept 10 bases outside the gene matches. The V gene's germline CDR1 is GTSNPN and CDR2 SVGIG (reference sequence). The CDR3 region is CAWRPGQGGREQYF. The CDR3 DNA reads TGTGCCTGGAGGCCCGGACAGGGAGGTCGCGAGCAGTACTTC.

The CDR3 protein is CASSWDRGSKETQYF. CDR3 DNA: TGTGCCAGCAGCTGGGACAGGGGGTCAAAAGAGACCCAGTACTTC. The J gene is TRBJ2-5, the V gene TRBV7-3; 11 nucleotides line up with TRBD1. The CDR3 consists of 15 residues. V lost 4 bases and J lost 3; bases outside the gene matches: 4. Germline V CDR1 and CDR2: SGHTA, FQGTGA.